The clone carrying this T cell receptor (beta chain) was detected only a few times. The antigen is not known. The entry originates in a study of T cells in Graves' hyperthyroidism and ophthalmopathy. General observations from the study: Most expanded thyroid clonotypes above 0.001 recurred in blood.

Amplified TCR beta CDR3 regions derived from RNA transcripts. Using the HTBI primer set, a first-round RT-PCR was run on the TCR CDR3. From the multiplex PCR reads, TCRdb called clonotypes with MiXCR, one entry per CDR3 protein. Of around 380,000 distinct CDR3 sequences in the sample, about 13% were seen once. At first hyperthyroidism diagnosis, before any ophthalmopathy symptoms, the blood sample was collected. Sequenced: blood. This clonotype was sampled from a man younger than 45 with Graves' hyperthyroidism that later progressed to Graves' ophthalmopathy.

CDR3 bases: TGCGCCAGCAGCTTGGCCTCTGGGAGCTCCTACGAGCAGTACTTC. It codes for CASSLASGSSYEQYF. This chain links TRBV5-1 with TRBJ2-7, with D possibly being TRBD2 (5 bases). Trimming pared 0 bases from V and 0 bases from J, leaving 10 bases between. The CDR3 runs 15 residues. The germline CDR1 and CDR2 sequences are SGHRS and YFSETQ.